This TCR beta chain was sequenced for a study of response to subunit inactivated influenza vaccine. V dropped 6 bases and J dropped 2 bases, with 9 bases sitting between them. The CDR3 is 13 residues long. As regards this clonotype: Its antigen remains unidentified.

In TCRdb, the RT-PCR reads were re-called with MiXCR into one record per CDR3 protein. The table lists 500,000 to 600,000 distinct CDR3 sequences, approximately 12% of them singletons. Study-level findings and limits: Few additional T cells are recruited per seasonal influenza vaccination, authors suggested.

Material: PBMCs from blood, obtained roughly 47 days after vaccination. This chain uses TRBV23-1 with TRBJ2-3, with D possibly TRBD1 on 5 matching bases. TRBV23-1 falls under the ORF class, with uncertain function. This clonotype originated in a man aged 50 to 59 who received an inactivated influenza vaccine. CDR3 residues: CASSGHLTDTQYF. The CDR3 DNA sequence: TGCGCCAGCAGCGGACACCTCACAGATACGCAGTATTTT.